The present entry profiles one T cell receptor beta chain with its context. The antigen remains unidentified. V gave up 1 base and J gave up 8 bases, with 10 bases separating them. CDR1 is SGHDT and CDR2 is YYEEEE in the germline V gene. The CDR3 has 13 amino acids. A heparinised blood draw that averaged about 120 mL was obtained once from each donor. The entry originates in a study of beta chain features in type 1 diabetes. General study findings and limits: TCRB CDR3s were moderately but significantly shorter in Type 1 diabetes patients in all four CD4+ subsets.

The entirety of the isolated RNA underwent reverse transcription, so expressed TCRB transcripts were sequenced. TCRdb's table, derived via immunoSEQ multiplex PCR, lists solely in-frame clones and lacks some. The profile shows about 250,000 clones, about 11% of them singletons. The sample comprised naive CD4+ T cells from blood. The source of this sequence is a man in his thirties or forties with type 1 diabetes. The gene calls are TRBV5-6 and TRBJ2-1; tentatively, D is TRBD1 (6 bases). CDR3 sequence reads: CASSLRGGYEQFF. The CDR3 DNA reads TGTGCCAGCAGCTTGAGAGGGGGATATGAGCAGTTCTTC.